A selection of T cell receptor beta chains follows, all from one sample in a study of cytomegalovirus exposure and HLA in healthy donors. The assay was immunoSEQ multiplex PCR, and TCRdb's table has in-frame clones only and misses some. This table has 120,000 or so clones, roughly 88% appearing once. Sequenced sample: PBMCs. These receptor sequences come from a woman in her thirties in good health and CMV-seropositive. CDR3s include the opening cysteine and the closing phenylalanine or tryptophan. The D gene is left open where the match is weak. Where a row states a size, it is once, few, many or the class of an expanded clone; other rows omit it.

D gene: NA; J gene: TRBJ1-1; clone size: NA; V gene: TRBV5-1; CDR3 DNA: TGCGCCAGCAGCTTGGAACAGCAGAACACTGAAGCTTTCTTT; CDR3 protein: CASSLEQQNTEAFF
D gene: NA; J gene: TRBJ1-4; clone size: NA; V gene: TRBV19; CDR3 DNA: TGTGCCAGTAGTATCCGACTAAGAGGGGAAAAACTGTTTTTT; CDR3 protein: CASSIRLRGEKLFF
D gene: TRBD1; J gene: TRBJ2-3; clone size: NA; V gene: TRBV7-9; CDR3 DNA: TGTGCCAGCAGCCATTGGACAGGGGGAGCTACAGATACGCAGTATTTT; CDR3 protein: CASSHWTGGATDTQYF
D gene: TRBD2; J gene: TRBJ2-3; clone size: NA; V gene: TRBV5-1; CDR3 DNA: TGCGCCAGCAATAGCGGGAGGGCTAGAACAGATACGCAGTATTTT; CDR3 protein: CASNSGRARTDTQYF
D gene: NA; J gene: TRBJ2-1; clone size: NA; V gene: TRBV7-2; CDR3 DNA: TGTGCCAGCAGCTGGGCCCTCCTTTGGGAGCAGTTCTTC; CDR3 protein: CASSWALLWEQFF
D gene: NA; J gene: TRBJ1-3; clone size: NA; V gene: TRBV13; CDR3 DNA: TGTGCCAGCAGCTCGGGACACCCTGGAAACACCATATATTTT; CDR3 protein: CASSSGHPGNTIYF
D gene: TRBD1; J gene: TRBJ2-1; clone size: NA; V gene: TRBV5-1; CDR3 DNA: TGCGCCAGCAGCTTGGGTGGGACAGGGGGCCGCGGGGTCAATGAGCAGTTCTTC; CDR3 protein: CASSLGGTGGRGVNEQFF
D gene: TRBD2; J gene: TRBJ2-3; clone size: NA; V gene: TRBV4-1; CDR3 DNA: TGCGCCAGCAGCCAAGTAACTAGCGGGGCCCGACGCACAGATACGCAGTATTTT; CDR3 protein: CASSQVTSGARRTDTQYF
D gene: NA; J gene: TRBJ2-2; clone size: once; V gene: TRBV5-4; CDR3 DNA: TGTGCCAGCAGCTTGGTAACAGTCCCCGGGGAGCTGTTTTTT; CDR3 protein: CASSLVTVPGELFF
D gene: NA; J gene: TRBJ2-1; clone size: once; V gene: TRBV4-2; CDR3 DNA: TGTGCCAGCAGCCAAGATCCACGGGGCTCCTACAATGAGCAGTTCTTC; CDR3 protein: CASSQDPRGSYNEQFF
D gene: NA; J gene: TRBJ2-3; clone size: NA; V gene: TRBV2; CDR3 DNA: TGTGCCAGCAGCGGGGGAGCCGATACGCAGTATTTT; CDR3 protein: CASSGGADTQYF
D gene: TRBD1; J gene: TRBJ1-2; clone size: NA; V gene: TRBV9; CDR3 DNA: TGTGCCAGCAGCGTAGCTGCACAGGGGGCGGATGGCTACACCTTC; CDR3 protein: CASSVAAQGADGYTF
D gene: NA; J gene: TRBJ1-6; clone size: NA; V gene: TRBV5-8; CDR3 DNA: TGTGCCAGCAGCTTGAGTCAGAATTCACCCCTCCACTTT; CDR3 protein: CASSLSQNSPLHF
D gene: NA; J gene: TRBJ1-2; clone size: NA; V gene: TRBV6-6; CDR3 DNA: TGTGTCAGCCGGGCCAGGGACTATGGCTACACCTTC; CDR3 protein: CVSRARDYGYTF
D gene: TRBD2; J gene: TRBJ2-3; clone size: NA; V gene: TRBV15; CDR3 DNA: TGTGCCACCAGCCGACGGGTAGCGGGAGGGCCAGATACGCAGTATTTT; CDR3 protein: CATSRRVAGGPDTQYF
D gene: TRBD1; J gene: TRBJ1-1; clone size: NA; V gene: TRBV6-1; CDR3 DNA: TGTGCCAGCAGCCTCACAGGGGACACTGAAGCTTTCTTT; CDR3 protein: CASSLTGDTEAFF
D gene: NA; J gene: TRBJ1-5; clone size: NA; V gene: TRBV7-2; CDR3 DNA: TGTGCCAGCAGTAAGGACAGAGGTAATCAGCCCCAGCATTTT; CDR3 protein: CASSKDRGNQPQHF
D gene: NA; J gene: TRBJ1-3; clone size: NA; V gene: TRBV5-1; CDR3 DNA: TGCGCCAGCAGCCCCGGCAGGATCAGTGGAAACACCATATATTTT; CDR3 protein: CASSPGRISGNTIYF
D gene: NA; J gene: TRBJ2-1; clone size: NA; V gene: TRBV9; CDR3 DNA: TGTGCCAGCAGCGTAGGGGGTTCTAGCAACACCTACAATGAGCAGTTCTTC; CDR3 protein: CASSVGGSSNTYNEQFF
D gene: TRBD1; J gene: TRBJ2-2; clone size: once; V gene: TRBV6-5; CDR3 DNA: TGTGCCAGCAGTGGCTTACAGGGGGCGACCGGGGAGCTGTTTTTT; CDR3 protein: CASSGLQGATGELFF